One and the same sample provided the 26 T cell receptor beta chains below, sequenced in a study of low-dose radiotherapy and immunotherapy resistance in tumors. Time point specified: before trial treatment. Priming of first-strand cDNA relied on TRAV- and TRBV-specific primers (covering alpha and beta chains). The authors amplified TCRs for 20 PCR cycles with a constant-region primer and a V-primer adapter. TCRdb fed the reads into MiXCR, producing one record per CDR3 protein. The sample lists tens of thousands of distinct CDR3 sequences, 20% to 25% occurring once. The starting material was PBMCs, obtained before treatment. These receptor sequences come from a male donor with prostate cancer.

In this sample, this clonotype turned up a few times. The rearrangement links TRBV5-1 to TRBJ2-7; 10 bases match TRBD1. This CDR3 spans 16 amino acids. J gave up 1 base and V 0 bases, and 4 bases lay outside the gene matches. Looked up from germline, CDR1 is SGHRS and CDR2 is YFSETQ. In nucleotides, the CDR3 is TGCGCCAGCAGCTTGGAGGGGACAGGGGATTCCTACGAGCAGTACTTC. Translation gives CASSLEGTGDSYEQYF.

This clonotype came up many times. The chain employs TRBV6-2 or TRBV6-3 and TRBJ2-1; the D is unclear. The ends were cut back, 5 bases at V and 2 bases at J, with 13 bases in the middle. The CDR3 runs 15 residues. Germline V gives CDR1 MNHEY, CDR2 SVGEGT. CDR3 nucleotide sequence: TGTGCCAGCAGTCCACTGGGGTACGCCTACAATGAGCAGTTCTTC. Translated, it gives CASSPLGYAYNEQFF.

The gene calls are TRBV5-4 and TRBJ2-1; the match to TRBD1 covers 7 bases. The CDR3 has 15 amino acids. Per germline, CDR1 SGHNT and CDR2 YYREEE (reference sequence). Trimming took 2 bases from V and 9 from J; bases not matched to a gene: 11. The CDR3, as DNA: TGTGCCAGCAGCTTTCAAGGACAGGACCGCCTTGAGCAGTTCTTC. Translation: CASSFQGQDRLEQFF.

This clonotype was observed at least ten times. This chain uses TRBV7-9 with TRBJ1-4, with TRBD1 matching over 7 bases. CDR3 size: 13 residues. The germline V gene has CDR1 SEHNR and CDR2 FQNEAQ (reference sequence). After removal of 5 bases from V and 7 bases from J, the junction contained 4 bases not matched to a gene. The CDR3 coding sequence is TGTGCCAGCAGCGCGGGGACAGTTGAAAAACTGTTTTTT. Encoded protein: CASSAGTVEKLFF.

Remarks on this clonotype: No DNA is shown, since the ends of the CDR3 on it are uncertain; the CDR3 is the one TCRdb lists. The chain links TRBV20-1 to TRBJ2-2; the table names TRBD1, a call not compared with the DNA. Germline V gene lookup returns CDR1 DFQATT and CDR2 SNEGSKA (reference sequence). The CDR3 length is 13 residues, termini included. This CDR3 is CSARDVDGELFFF.

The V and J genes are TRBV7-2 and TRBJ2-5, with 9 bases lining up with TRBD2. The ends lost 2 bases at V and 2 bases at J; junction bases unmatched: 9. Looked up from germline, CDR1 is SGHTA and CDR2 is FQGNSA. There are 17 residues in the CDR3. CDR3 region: CASSLFKRGALQETQYF. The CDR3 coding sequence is TGTGCCAGCAGCTTATTTAAGCGGGGGGCTCTACAAGAGACCCAGTACTTC.

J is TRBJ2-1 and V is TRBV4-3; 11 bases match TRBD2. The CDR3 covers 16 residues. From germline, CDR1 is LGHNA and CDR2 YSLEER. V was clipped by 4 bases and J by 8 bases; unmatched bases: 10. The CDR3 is CASSPKGLAEPYEQFF. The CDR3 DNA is TGCGCCAGCAGCCCGAAGGGACTAGCGGAACCATATGAGCAGTTCTTC.

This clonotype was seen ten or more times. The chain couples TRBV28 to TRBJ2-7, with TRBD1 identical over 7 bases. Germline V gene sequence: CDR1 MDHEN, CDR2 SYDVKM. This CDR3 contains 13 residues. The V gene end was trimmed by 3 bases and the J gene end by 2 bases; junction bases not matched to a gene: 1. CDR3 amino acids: CASSLGQPYEQYF. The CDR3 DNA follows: TGTGCCAGCAGTTTGGGACAGCCCTACGAGCAGTACTTC.

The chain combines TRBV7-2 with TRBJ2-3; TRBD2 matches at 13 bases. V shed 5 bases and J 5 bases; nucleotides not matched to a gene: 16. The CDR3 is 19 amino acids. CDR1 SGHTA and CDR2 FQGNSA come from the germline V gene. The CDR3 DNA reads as TGTGCCAGCAGCCAGGGGACTAGCGGGAATCTACCCTCCGGAGATACGCAGTATTTT. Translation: CASSQGTSGNLPSGDTQYF.

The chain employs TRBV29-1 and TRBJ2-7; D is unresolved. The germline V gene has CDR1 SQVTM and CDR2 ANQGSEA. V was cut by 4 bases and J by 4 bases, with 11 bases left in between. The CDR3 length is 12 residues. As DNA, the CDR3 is TGCAGCGTTGCACAAGGTATGTACGAGCAGTACTTC. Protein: CSVAQGMYEQYF.

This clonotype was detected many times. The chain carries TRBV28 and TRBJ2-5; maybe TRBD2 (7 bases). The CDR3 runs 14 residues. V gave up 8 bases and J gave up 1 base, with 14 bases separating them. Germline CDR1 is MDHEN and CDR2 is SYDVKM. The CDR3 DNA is TGTGCCAGCCAAAGAAGGGGGGGCCAAGAGACCCAGTACTTC. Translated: CASQRRGGQETQYF. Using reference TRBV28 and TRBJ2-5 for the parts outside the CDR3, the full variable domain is DVKVTQSSRYLVKRTGEKVFLECVQDMDHENMFWYRQDPGLGLRLIYFSYDVKMKEKGDIPEGYSVSREKKERFSLILESASTNQTSMYLCASQRRGGQETQYFGPGTRLLVL.

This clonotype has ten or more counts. CDR3 nucleotides: TGTGCCAGCAGCGTTACAGGAAGCTCCTACAATGAGCAGTTCTTC. Translated: CASSVTGSSYNEQFF. V is TRBV9 and J is TRBJ2-1; perhaps TRBD1 as D (5 bases). Germline V gene sequence: CDR1 SGDLS, CDR2 YYNGEE. The CDR3 spans 15 residues. V lost 2 bases and J lost 0, with 9 bases in between.

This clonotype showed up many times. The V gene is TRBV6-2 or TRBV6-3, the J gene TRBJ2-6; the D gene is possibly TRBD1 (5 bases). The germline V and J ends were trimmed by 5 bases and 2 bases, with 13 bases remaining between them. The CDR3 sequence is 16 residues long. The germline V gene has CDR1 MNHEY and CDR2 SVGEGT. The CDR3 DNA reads TGTGCCAGCAGTGTACGACAGTTAACTGGGGCCAACGTCCTGACTTTC. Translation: CASSVRQLTGANVLTF.

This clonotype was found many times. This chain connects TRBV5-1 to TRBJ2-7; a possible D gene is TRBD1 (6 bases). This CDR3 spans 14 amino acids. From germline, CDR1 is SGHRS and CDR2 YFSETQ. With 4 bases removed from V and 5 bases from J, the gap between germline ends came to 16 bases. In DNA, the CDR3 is TGCGCCAGCAGCCCGCGACAGGACATGAACGAGCAGTACTTC. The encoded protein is CASSPRQDMNEQYF.

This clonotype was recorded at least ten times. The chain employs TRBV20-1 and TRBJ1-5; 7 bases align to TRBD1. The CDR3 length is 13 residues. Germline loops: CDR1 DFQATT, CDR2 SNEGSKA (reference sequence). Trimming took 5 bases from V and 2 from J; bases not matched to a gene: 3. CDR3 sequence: CSARTGGNQPQHF. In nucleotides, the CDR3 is TGCAGTGCTCGTACAGGGGGCAATCAGCCCCAGCATTTT.

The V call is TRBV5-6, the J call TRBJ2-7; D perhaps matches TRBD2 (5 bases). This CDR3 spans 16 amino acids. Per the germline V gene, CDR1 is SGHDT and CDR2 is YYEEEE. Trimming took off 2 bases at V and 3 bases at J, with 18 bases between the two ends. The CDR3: CASSLSPSGRDYEQYF. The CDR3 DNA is TGTGCCAGCAGCTTATCCCCGTCCGGACGGGACTACGAGCAGTACTTC.

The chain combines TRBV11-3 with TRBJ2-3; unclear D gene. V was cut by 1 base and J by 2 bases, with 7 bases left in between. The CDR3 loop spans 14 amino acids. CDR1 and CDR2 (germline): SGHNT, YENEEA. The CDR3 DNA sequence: TGTGCCAGCAGCTTAGGAGCCCCCACAGATACGCAGTATTTT. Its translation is CASSLGAPTDTQYF.

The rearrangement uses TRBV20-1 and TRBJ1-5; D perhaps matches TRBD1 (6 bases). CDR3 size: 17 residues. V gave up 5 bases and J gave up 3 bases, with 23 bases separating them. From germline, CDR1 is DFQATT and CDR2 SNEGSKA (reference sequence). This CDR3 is CSAVGLGGGGDNQPQHF. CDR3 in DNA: TGCAGTGCTGTTGGGTTGGGGGGCGGGGGGGACAATCAGCCCCAGCATTTT.

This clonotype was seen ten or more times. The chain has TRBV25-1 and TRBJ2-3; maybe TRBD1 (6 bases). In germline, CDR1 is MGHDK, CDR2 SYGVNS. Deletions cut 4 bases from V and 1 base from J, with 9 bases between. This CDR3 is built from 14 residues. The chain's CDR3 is CASSAYRGTDTQYF. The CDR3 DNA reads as TGTGCCAGCAGTGCTTACAGGGGCACAGATACGCAGTATTTT.

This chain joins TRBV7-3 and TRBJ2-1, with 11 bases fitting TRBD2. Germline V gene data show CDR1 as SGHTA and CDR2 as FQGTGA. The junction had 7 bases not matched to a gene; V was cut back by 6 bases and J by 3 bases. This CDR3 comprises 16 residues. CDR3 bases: TGTGCCAGCAGTACGTTAGCGGGGGGGTACTACAATGAGCAGTTCTTC. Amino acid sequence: CASSTLAGGYYNEQFF.

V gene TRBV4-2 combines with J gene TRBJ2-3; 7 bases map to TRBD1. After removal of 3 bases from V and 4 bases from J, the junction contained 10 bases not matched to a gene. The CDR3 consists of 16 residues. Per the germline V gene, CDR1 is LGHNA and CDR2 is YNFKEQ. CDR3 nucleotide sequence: TGTGCCAGCAGCCACGAGACAGGGATGAAGCCAGATACGCAGTATTTT. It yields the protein CASSHETGMKPDTQYF.

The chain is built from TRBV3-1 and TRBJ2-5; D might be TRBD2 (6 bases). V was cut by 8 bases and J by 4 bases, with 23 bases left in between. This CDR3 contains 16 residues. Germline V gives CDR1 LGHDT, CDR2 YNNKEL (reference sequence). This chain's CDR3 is CASGGGETGRPETQYF. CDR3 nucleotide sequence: TGTGCCAGCGGCGGCGGGGAGACTGGGCGGCCAGAGACCCAGTACTTC.

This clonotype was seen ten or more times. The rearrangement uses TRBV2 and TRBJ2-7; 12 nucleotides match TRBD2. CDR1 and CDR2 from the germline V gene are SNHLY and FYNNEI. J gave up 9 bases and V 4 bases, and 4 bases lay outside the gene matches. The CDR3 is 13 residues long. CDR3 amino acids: CASSGSTSGGQYF. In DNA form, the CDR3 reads TGTGCCAGCAGTGGCTCGACTAGCGGGGGGCAGTACTTC. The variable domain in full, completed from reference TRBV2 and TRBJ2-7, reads EPEVTQTPSHQVTQMGQEVILRCVPISNHLYFYWYRQILGQKVEFLVSFYNNEISEKSEIFDDQFSVERPDGSNFTLKIRSTKLEDSAMYFCASSGSTSGGQYFGPGTRLTVT.

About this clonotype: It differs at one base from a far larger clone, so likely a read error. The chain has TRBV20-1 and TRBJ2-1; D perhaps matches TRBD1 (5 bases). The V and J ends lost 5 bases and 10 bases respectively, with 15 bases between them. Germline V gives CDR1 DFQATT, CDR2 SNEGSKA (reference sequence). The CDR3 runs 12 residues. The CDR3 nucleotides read TGCAGTGCTGGTGACAGATCCTACGAGCAGTTCTTC. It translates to CSAGDRSYEQFF.

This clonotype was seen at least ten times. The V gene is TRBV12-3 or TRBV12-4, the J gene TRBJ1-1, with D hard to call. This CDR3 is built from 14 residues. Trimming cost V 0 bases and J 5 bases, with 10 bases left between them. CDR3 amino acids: CASSLAGYGTEAFF. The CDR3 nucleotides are TGTGCCAGCAGTTTAGCAGGGTATGGAACTGAAGCTTTCTTT.

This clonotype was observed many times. The CDR3 protein is CASSRDYTDTQYF. DNA for the CDR3: TGTGCCAGCAGCCGGGACTACACAGATACGCAGTATTTT. The genes are TRBV7-7 and TRBJ2-3; TRBD2 matches at 7 bases. The CDR3 covers 13 residues. The V gene end was trimmed by 5 bases and the J gene end by 2 bases; junction bases not matched to a gene: 1. Germline V CDR1 and CDR2: SSHAT, FNYEAQ (reference sequence).